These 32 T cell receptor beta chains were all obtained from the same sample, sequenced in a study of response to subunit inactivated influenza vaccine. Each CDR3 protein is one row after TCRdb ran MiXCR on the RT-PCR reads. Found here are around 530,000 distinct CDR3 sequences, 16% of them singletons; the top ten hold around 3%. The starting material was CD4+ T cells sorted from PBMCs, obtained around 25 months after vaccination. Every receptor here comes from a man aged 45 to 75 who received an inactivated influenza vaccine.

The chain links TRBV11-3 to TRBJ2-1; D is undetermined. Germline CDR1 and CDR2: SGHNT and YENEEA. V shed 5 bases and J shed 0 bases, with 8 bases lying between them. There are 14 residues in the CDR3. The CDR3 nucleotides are TGTGCCAGCAGCACCCCGGACTCCTACAATGAGCAGTTCTTC. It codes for CASSTPDSYNEQFF.

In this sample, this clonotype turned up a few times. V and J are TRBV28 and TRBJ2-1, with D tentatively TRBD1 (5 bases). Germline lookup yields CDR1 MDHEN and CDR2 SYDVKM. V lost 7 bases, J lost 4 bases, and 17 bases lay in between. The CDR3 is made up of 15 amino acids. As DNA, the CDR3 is TGTGCCAGCACCTTAAGGGGCGGCGGATACAATGAGCAGTTCTTC. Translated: CASTLRGGGYNEQFF.

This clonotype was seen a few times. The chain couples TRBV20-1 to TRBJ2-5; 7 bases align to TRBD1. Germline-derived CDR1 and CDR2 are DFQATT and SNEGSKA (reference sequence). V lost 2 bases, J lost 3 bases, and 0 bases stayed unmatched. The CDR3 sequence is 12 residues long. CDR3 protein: CSARQGEETQYF. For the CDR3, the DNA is TGCAGTGCTAGACAGGGGGAAGAGACCCAGTACTTC.

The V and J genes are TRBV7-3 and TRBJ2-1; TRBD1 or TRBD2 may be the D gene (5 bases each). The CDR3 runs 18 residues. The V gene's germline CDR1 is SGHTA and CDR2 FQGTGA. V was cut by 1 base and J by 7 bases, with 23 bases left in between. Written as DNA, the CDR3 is TGTGCCAGCAGCTTAAGACCCCTCTTGGGTCAGGGACGGAATGAGCAGTTCTTC. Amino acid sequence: CASSLRPLLGQGRNEQFF. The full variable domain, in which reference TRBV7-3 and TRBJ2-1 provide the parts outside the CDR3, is GAGVSQTPSNKVTEKGKYVELRCDPISGHTALYWYRQSLGQGPEFLIYFQGTGAADDSGLPNDRFFAVRPEGSVSTLKIQRTERGDSAVYLCASSLRPLLGQGRNEQFFGPGTRLTVL.

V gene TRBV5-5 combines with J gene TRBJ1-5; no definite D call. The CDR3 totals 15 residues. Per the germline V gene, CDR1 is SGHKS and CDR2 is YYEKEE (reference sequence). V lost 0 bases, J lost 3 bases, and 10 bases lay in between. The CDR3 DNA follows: TGTGCCAGCAGCTTGGTGGTAGCGTACAATCAGCCCCAGCATTTT. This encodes CASSLVVAYNQPQHF.

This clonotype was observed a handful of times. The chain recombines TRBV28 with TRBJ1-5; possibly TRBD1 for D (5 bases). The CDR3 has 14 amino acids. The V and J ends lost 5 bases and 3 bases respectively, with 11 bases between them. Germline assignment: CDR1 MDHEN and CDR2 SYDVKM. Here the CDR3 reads CASSVYRSNQPQHF. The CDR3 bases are TGTGCCAGCAGTGTTTACAGGTCCAATCAGCCCCAGCATTTT.

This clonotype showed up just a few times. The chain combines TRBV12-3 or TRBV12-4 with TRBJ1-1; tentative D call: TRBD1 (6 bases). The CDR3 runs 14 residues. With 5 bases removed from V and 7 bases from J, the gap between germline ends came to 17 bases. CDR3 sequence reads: CASSLTGYNGEAFF. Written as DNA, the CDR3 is TGTGCCAGCAGTCTCACAGGGTATAACGGTGAAGCTTTCTTT.

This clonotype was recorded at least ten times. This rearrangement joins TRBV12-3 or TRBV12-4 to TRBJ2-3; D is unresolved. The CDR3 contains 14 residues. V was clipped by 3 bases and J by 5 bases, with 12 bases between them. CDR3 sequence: CASSLFLVLDTQYF. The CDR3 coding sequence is TGTGCCAGCAGTTTGTTCCTAGTGCTAGATACGCAGTATTTT.

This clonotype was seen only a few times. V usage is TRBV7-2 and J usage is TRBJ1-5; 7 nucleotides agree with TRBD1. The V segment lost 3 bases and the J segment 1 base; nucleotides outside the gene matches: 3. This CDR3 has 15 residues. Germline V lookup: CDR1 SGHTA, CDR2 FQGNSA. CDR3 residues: CASSFKGASNQPQHF. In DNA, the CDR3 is TGTGCCAGCAGCTTCAAGGGGGCAAGCAATCAGCCCCAGCATTTT.

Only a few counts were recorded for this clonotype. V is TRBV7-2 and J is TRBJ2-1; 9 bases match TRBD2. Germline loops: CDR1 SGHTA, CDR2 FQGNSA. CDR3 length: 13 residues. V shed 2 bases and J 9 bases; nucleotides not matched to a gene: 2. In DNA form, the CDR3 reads TGTGCCAGCAGCTTAAAACTAGCGGGTGAGCAGTTCTTC. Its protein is CASSLKLAGEQFF.

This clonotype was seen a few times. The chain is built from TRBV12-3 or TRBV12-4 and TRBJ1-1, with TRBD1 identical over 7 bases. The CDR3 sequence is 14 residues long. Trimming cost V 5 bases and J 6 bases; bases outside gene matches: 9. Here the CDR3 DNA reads TGTGCCAGCAGTGTGAACCAGGGGGGAGCTGAAGCTTTCTTT. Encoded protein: CASSVNQGGAEAFF.

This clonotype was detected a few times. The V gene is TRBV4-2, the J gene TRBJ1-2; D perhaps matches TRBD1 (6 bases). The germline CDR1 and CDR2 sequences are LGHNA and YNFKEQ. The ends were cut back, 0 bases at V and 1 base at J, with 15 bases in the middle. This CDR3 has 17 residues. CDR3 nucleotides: TGTGCCAGCAGCCAAGATTCATACAGGGTGGGTAACTATGGCTACACCTTC. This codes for CASSQDSYRVGNYGYTF.

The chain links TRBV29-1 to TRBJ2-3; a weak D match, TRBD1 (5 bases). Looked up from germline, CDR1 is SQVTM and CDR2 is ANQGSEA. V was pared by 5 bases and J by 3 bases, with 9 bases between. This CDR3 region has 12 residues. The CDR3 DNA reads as TGCAGCGTTCGCAGGGCGACAGATACGCAGTATTTT. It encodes CSVRRATDTQYF.

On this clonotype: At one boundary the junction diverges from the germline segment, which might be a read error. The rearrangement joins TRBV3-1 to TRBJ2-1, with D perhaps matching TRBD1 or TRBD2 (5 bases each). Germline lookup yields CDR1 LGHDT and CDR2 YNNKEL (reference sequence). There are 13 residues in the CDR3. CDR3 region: CASRQERGGEQFF. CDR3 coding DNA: TGTGCCAGCAGACAAGAGAGGGGTGGTGAGCAGTTCTTC.

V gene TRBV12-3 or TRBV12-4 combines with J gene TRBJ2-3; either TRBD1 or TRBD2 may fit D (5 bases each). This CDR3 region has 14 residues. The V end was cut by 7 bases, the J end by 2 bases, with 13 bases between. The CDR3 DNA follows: TGTGCCAGCAAATACGAGGGGAACACAGATACGCAGTATTTT. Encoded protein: CASKYEGNTDTQYF.

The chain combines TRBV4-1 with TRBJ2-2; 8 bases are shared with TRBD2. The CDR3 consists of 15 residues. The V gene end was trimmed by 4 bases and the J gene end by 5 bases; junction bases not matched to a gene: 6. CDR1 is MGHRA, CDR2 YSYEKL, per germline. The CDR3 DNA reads TGCGCCAGCAGCCCTGGTAGCGGGATTACCGGGGAGCTGTTTTTT. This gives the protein CASSPGSGITGELFF.

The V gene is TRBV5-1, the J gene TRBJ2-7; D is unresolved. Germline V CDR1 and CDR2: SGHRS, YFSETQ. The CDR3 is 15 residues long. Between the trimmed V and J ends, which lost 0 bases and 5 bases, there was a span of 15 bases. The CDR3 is CASSLAGQTLNEQYF. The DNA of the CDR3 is TGCGCCAGCAGCTTGGCCGGGCAGACCCTGAACGAGCAGTACTTC.

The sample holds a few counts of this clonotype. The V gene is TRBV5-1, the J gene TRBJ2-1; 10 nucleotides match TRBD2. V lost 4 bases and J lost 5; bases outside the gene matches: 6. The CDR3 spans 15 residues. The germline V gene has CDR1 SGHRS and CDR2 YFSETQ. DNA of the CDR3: TGCGCCAGCAGCGAAAGCGGGAGGGCCAACAATGAGCAGTTCTTC. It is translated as CASSESGRANNEQFF.

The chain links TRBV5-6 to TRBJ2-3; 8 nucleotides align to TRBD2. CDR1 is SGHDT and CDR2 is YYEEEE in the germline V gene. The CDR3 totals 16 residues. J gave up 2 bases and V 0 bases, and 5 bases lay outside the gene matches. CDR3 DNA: TGTGCCAGCAGCTTGGAACTAGCGGCACCCACAGATACGCAGTATTTT. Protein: CASSLELAAPTDTQYF.

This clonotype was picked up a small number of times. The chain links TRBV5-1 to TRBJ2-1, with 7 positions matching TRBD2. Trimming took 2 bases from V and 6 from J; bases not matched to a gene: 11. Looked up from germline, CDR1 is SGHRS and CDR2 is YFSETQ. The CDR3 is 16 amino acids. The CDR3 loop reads CASSFWGGDFANEQFF. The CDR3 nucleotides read TGCGCCAGCAGCTTCTGGGGGGGGGATTTCGCCAATGAGCAGTTCTTC.

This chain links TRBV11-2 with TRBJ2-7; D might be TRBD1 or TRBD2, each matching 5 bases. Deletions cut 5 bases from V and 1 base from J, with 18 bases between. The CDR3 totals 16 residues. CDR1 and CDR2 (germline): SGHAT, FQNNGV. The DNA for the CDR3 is TGTGCCAGCAGCCTAATCGGGCAGGGACGTTCCTACGAGCAGTACTTC. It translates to CASSLIGQGRSYEQYF. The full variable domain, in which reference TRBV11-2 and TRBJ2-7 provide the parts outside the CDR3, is EAGVAQSPRYKIIEKRQSVAFWCNPISGHATLYWYQQILGQGPKLLIQFQNNGVVDDSQLPKDRFSAERLKGVDSTLKIQPAKLEDSAVYLCASSLIGQGRSYEQYFGPGTRLTVT.

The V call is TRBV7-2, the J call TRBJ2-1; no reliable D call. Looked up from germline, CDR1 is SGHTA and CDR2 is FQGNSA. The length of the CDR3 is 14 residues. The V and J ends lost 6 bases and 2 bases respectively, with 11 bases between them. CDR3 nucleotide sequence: TGTGCCAGCAGGTTTAGGGATGCCTACAATGAGCAGTTCTTC. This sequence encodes CASRFRDAYNEQFF.

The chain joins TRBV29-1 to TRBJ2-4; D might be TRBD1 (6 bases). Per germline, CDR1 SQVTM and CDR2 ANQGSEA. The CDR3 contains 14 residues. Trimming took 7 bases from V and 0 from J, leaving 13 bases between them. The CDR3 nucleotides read TGCAGCGCTGGGACATCGGTAGCCAAAAACATTCAGTACTTC. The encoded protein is CSAGTSVAKNIQYF.

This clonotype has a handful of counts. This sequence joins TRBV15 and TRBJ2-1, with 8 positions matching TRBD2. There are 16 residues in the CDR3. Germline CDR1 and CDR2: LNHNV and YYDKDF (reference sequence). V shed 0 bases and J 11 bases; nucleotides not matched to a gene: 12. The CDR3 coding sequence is TGTGCCACCAGCAGAGATCCCGGGGGGGCAATAAGGCAGCAGTTCTTC. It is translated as CATSRDPGGAIRQQFF.

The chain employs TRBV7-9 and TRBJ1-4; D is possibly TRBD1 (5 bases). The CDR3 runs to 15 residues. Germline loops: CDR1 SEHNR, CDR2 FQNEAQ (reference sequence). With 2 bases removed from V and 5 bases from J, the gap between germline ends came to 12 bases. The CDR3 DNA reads TGTGCCAGCAGCTTATCGACAGCGCGGAATGAAAAACTGTTTTTT. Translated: CASSLSTARNEKLFF. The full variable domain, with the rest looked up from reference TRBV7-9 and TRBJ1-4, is DTGVSQNPRHKITKRGQNVTFRCDPISEHNRLYWYRQTLGQGPEFLTYFQNEAQLEKSRLLSDRFSAERPKGSFSTLEIQRTEQGDSAMYLCASSLSTARNEKLFFGSGTQLSVL.

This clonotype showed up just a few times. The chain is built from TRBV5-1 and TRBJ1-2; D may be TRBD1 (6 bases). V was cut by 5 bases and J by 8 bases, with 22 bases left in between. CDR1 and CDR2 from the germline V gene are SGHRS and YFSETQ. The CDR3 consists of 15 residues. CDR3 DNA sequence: TGCGCCAGCAGGGCCGTTCTTACAGGGTTACAAGGCTACACCTTC. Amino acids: CASRAVLTGLQGYTF.

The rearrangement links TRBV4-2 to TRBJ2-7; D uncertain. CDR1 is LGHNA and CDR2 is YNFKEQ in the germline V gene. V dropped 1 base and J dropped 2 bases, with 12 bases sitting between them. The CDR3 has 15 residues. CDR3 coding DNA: TGTGCCAGCAGCCAAGGCCAAGGGCAAGCCTACGAGCAGTACTTC. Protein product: CASSQGQGQAYEQYF.

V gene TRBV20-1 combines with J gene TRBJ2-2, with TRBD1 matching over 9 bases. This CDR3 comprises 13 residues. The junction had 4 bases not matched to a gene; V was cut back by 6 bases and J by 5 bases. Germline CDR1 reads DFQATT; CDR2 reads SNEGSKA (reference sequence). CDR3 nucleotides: TGCAGTGCAGGGACAGGGAGAACCGGGGAGCTGTTTTTT. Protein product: CSAGTGRTGELFF.

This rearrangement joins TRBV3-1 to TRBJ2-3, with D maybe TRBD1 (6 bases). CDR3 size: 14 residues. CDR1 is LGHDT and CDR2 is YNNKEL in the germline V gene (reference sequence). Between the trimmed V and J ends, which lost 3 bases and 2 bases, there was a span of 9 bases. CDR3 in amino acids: CASSQTGVTDTQYF. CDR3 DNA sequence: TGTGCCAGCAGCCAGACAGGAGTCACAGATACGCAGTATTTT.

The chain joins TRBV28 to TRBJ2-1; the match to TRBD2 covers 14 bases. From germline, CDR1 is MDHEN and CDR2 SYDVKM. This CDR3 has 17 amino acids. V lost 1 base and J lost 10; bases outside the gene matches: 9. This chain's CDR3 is CASSLSTGLAGAGEQFF. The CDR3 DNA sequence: TGTGCCAGCAGTTTATCGACGGGACTAGCGGGAGCGGGAGAGCAGTTCTTC. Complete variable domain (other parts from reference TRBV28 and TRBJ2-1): DVKVTQSSRYLVKRTGEKVFLECVQDMDHENMFWYRQDPGLGLRLIYFSYDVKMKEKGDIPEGYSVSREKKERFSLILESASTNQTSMYLCASSLSTGLAGAGEQFFGPGTRLTVL.

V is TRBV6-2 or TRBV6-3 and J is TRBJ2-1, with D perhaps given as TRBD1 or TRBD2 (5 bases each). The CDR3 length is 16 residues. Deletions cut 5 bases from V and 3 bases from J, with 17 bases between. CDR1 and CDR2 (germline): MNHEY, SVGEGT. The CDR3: CASSTGRGGGYNEQFF. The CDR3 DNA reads TGTGCCAGCAGTACGGGACGGGGTGGGGGCTACAATGAGCAGTTCTTC.

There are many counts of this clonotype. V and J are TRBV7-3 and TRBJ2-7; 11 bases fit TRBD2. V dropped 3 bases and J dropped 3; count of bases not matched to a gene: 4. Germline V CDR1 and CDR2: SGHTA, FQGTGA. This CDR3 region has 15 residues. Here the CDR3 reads CASSLTSGTVYEQYF. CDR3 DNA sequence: TGTGCCAGCAGCTTGACTAGCGGGACAGTCTACGAGCAGTACTTC.